The clone carrying this T cell receptor beta chain was observed a few times. This sample stems from a study of PD-1 blockade in mismatch repair-deficient tumors. Germline-derived CDR1 and CDR2 are SNHLY and FYNNEI. The V gene lost 6 bases and the J gene lost 3 bases, with 9 bases spanning the gap. The CDR3 loop spans 13 amino acids. The method was immunoSEQ multiplex PCR; TCRdb's version includes in-frame clones alone and lacks a portion of them. The profile shows 100,000 or so clones, 70% to 85% of them singletons. The source of this sequence is an adult with mismatch repair-deficient cancer. This chain joins TRBV2 and TRBJ1-5, with D possibly matching TRBD1 (6 bases). Sequencing was performed on peripheral blood, taken about eight months after starting pembrolizumab. The CDR3 protein is CASSGQFNQPQHF. Written as DNA, the CDR3 is TGTGCCAGCAGCGGACAGTTCAATCAGCCCCAGCATTTT.